Presented here are 25 T cell receptor beta chains from one specimen sequenced in a study of PD-1 blockade in mismatch repair-deficient tumors. Profiled with immunoSEQ multiplex PCR; TCRdb holds only in-frame clones, not every one. This sample yields some 48,000 clones, of which over 70% are seen a single time; about 8% belongs to the top ten. The sequences come from peripheral blood, collected 20 weeks after starting pembrolizumab. The receptor set was obtained from an adult with mismatch repair-deficient cancer.

In DNA, the CDR3 is TGCGCCAGCAGTGAGTTAGGTGAGCAGTTCTTC. The encoded protein is CASSELGEQFF. The rearrangement uses TRBV10-2 and TRBJ2-1; D unresolved. The V gene's germline CDR1 is WSHSY and CDR2 SAAADI. The V gene lost 1 base and the J gene lost 9 bases, with 4 bases spanning the gap. This CDR3 is 11 amino acids long.

This chain connects TRBV9 to TRBJ2-1; 8 nucleotides line up with TRBD2. The V and J ends lost 3 bases and 0 bases, in that order; junction bases with no gene match: 5. Per the germline V gene, CDR1 is SGDLS and CDR2 is YYNGEE. This CDR3 has 16 residues. The CDR3 region has the DNA TGTGCCAGCAGCGCTCCCAGCGGGAGCTCCTACAATGAGCAGTTCTTC. This translates into CASSAPSGSSYNEQFF.

The chain combines TRBV27 with TRBJ2-1; 7 bases match TRBD2. The CDR3 totals 16 residues. V lost 0 bases, J lost 12 bases, and 14 bases stayed unmatched. Germline V gives CDR1 MNHEY, CDR2 SMNVEV (reference sequence). CDR3 bases: TGTGCCAGCAGTTTATCCTATACTAGCGCCAAGACTGGGCAGTTCTTC. Protein sequence: CASSLSYTSAKTGQFF.

The DNA of the CDR3 is TGCAGTGCTAGTCATGGCAATGAGCAGTTCTTC. It translates to CSASHGNEQFF. The chain couples TRBV20-1 to TRBJ2-1; D remains unclear. Deletions cut 3 bases from V and 6 bases from J, with 6 bases between. From germline, CDR1 is DFQATT and CDR2 SNEGSKA (reference sequence). CDR3 length: 11 amino acids.

The chain links TRBV7-9 to TRBJ2-7; D not certain. This CDR3 region has 14 residues. The germline V gene has CDR1 SEHNR and CDR2 FQNEAQ (reference sequence). Deletions cut 4 bases from V and 3 bases from J, with 13 bases between. CDR3 loop: CASSSQAVSYEQYF. CDR3 bases: TGTGCCAGCAGCTCTCAGGCTGTAAGCTACGAGCAGTACTTC.

This chain links TRBV4-2 with TRBJ2-5, with D hard to call. Trimming pared 3 bases from V and 1 base from J, leaving 18 bases between. The germline V gene has CDR1 LGHNA and CDR2 YNFKEQ. The CDR3 covers 17 residues. The CDR3 bases are TGTGCCAGCAGCCAGATAGAGGTAGGCGGTTTCCAAGAGACCCAGTACTTC. It codes for CASSQIEVGGFQETQYF.

This clone has a single count. V and J are TRBV19 and TRBJ2-1; no reliable D call. Germline V gene sequence: CDR1 LNHDA, CDR2 SQIVND (reference sequence). This CDR3 comprises 15 residues. V lost 3 bases to trimming and J lost 3 bases, with 12 bases between them. The CDR3 DNA reads as TGTGCCAGTAGTATTGCGGAGCCTAACTACAATGAGCAGTTCTTC. Amino acid sequence: CASSIAEPNYNEQFF. The full variable domain, with the rest looked up from reference TRBV19 and TRBJ2-1, is DGGITQSPKYLFRKEGQNVTLSCEQNLNHDAMYWYRQDPGQGLRLIYYSQIVNDFQKGDIAEGYSVSREKKESFPLTVTSAQKNPTAFYLCASSIAEPNYNEQFFGPGTRLTVL.

The J gene is TRBJ1-1, the V gene TRBV5-1; D gene ambiguous. Germline CDR1 reads SGHRS; CDR2 reads YFSETQ. The V end was cut by 3 bases, the J end by 1 base, with 7 bases between. This CDR3 has 13 residues. CDR3 nucleotides: TGCGCCAGCAGCTCTGCGGGGAACACTGAAGCTTTCTTT. Translating it yields CASSSAGNTEAFF.

This chain joins TRBV9 and TRBJ2-2; D ambiguous. V was trimmed by 0 bases and J by 6 bases, leaving 6 bases between them. CDR3 size: 13 residues. CDR1 SGDLS and CDR2 YYNGEE come from the germline V gene. The CDR3, as DNA: TGTGCCAGCAGCGTAGGAATGTCCGGGGAGCTGTTTTTT. As protein: CASSVGMSGELFF.

CDR3 sequence reads: CASSYSFGEVLDTQYF. The CDR3 bases are TGTGCCAGCAGTTACTCGTTCGGAGAGGTGTTAGATACGCAGTATTTT. The rearrangement joins TRBV6-5 to TRBJ2-3; D is ambiguous. The CDR3 spans 16 residues. Trimming stripped 0 bases from V and 5 bases from J, with 15 bases between. The germline V gene has CDR1 MNHEY and CDR2 SVGAGI.

This chain uses TRBV29-1 with TRBJ2-5; 12 bases agree with TRBD1. J lost 6 bases, V lost 5 bases, and 7 bases had no gene match. The CDR3 spans 14 residues. The germline CDR1 and CDR2 sequences are SQVTM and ANQGSEA. The CDR3 is CSVIGTGGSKTQYF. CDR3 nucleotide sequence: TGCAGCGTTATAGGGACAGGGGGCTCGAAGACCCAGTACTTC.

The chain is built from TRBV5-8 and TRBJ2-5; the D is unclear. The CDR3 sequence is 12 residues long. The germline V gene has CDR1 SGHTS and CDR2 YDEGEE. V lost 0 bases and J 4 bases, leaving 4 bases between the germline ends. The DNA of the CDR3 is TGTGCCAGCAGCTTGGCGGTAGAGACCCAGTACTTC. Residues: CASSLAVETQYF.

This chain links TRBV28 with TRBJ2-7; D is perhaps TRBD2 (5 bases). V lost 9 bases, J lost 5 bases, and 14 bases lay in between. Germline V gene data show CDR1 as MDHEN and CDR2 as SYDVKM. CDR3 size: 12 residues. The CDR3, as DNA: TGTGCCAGTACCGGTGAGGGTGACGAGCAGTACTTC. It codes for CASTGEGDEQYF.

This clone occurred a few times. The CDR3 DNA reads TGTGCCAGCAGCCCAATGGGGGACGGAGGCTACACCTTC. It yields the protein CASSPMGDGGYTF. This sequence joins TRBV5-6 and TRBJ1-2, with a possible D match to TRBD1 (5 bases). Germline V gene lookup returns CDR1 SGHDT and CDR2 YYEEEE. This CDR3 spans 13 amino acids. V was shortened by 4 bases and J by 8 bases, with 15 bases between the two germline ends.

The chain uses TRBV11-2 and TRBJ2-3, with TRBD2 as a possible D gene (6 bases). V was pared by 2 bases and J by 0 bases, with 15 bases between. The CDR3 extends over 17 amino acids. Per germline, CDR1 SGHAT and CDR2 FQNNGV. CDR3 nucleotide sequence: TGTGCCAGCAGCTTAACGTTAACGGGAGAGAGCACAGATACGCAGTATTTT. As protein: CASSLTLTGESTDTQYF.

The chain uses TRBV7-9 and TRBJ2-7, with 7 bases lining up with TRBD2. This CDR3 spans 14 amino acids. V shed 6 bases, J shed 6 bases, and the junction held 11 bases outside the gene matches. Germline lookup yields CDR1 SEHNR and CDR2 FQNEAQ (reference sequence). The CDR3 bases are TGTGCCAGCAGTTCAACCGGGACTATGAGCGAGCAGTACTTC. Translated, it gives CASSSTGTMSEQYF.

This chain connects TRBV6-1 to TRBJ2-5, with 12 bases matching TRBD2. Germline-derived CDR1 and CDR2 are MNHNS and SASEGT. This CDR3 spans 16 amino acids. Unmatched junction bases numbered 12, after V lost 4 bases and J lost 9 bases. The CDR3 DNA is TGTGCCAGCAGTGCCCGGACTAGCGGGGCCCCCGGGGCCCAGTACTTC. Translated, it gives CASSARTSGAPGAQYF.

The chain couples TRBV2 to TRBJ2-1; 10 nucleotides agree with TRBD1. Germline CDR1 is SNHLY and CDR2 is FYNNEI. V lost 11 bases, J lost 3 bases, and 4 bases stayed unmatched. This CDR3 has 13 residues. The CDR3 DNA follows: TGTGCCGGCGGGACAGGGGTCTACAATGAGCAGTTCTTC. It specifies CAGGTGVYNEQFF.

The gene calls are TRBV5-1 and TRBJ2-1; no clear D gene. Trimming left V 5 bases short and J 7 bases short, with 10 bases between. The CDR3 contains 12 residues. Germline CDR1 SGHRS, CDR2 YFSETQ. The CDR3 DNA reads as TGCGCCAGCAGTTCCAGTTCTAATGAGCAGTTCTTC. Its translation: CASSSSSNEQFF.

This clone was recorded a few times. The CDR3 here is CASSMRGQPQHF. The CDR3, as DNA: TGTGCCAGTAGTATGAGAGGTCAGCCCCAGCATTTT. V usage is TRBV19 and J usage is TRBJ1-5; D is unclear. V shed 3 bases and J shed 6 bases, with 6 bases lying between them. CDR1 and CDR2 (germline): LNHDA, SQIVND (reference sequence). The CDR3 runs to 12 residues.

The chain combines TRBV5-4 with TRBJ2-1; TRBD2 matches at 11 bases. Germline V gene data show CDR1 as SGHNT and CDR2 as YYREEE (reference sequence). The CDR3 spans 18 residues. Trimming cost V 3 bases and J 2 bases; bases outside gene matches: 10. The CDR3 DNA sequence: TGTGCCAGCAGCTGGGGTTCAACTAGCGGGAGCCCCTACAATGAGCAGTTCTTC. Translated: CASSWGSTSGSPYNEQFF.

V is TRBV11-2 and J is TRBJ2-7; D remains unclear. Germline CDR1 is SGHAT and CDR2 is FQNNGV. V was pared by 4 bases and J by 5 bases, with 9 bases between. This CDR3 has 12 amino acids. Here the CDR3 reads CASSSKVDEQYF. The CDR3 DNA reads TGTGCCAGCAGCTCGAAAGTAGACGAGCAGTACTTC.

The CDR3 loop reads CAINSGNTGELFF. The DNA of the CDR3 is TGTGCCATCAATTCAGGGAACACCGGGGAGCTGTTTTTT. The chain is built from TRBV10-3 and TRBJ2-2; D is uncertain. The CDR3 loop spans 13 amino acids. The ends were cut back, 7 bases at V and 1 base at J, with 7 bases in the middle. Germline V gene lookup returns CDR1 ENHRY and CDR2 SYGVKD.

V usage is TRBV7-2 and J usage is TRBJ2-3, with no clear D. V gave up 3 bases and J gave up 1 base, with 8 bases separating them. Per germline, CDR1 SGHTA and CDR2 FQGNSA. The CDR3 contains 14 residues. The CDR3: CASSLGIGTDTQYF. The CDR3 nucleotides read TGTGCCAGCAGCTTGGGCATTGGCACAGATACGCAGTATTTT. Complete variable domain (other parts from reference TRBV7-2 and TRBJ2-3): GAGVSQSPSNKVTEKGKDVELRCDPISGHTALYWYRQSLGQGLEFLIYFQGNSAPDKSGLPSDRFSAERTGGSVSTLTIQRTQQEDSAVYLCASSLGIGTDTQYFGPGTRLTVL.

This clone was counted only a few times. This chain's CDR3 is CASREGLDGYTF. The CDR3 nucleotides are TGTGCCAGTCGGGAAGGGTTGGATGGCTACACCTTC. V gene TRBV18 combines with J gene TRBJ1-2; D not certain. The ends were cut back, 9 bases at V and 6 bases at J, with 14 bases in the middle. The CDR3 consists of 12 residues. Germline V gene lookup returns CDR1 KGHSH and CDR2 LQKENI. Complete variable domain (other parts from reference TRBV18 and TRBJ1-2): NAGVMQNPRHLVRRRGQEARLRCSPMKGHSHVYWYRQLPEEGLKFMVYLQKENIIDESGMPKERFSAEFPKEGPSILRIQQVVRGDSAAYFCASREGLDGYTFGSGTRLTVV.